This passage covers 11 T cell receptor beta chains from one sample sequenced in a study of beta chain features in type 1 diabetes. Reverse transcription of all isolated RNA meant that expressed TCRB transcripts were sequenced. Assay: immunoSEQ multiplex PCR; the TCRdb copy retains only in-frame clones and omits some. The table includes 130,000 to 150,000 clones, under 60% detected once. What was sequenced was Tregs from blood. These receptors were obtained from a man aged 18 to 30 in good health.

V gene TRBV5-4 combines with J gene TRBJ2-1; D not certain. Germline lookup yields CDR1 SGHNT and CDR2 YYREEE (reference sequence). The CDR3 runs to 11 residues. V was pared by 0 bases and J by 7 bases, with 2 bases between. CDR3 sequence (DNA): TGTGCCAGCAGCTTGGCGAATGAGCAGTTCTTC. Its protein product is CASSLANEQFF.

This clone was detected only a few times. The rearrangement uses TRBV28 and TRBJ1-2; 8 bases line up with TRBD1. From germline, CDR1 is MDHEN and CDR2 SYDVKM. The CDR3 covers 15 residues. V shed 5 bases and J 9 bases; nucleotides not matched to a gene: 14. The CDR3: CASSPPTDRGGSYTF. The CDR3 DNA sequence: TGTGCCAGCAGTCCACCCACCGACAGGGGCGGGAGCTACACCTTC.

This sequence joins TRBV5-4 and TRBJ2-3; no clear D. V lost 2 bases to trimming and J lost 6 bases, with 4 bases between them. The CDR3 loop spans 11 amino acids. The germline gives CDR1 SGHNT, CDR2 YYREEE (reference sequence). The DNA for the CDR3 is TGTGCCAGCAGCTTTGCGGATACGCAGTATTTT. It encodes CASSFADTQYF.

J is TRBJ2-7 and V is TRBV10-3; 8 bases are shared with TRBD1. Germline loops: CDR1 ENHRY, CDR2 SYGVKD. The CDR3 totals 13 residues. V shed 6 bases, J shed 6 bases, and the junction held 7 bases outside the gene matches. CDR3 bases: TGTGCCATCAGAAGAACGACAGGGGTCGAGCAGTACTTC. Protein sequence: CAIRRTTGVEQYF.

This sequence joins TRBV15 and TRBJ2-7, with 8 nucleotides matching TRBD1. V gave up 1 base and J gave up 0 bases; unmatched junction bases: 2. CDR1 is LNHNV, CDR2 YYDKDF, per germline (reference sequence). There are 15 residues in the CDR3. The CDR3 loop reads CATSRGTGSSYEQYF. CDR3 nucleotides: TGTGCCACCAGCAGAGGGACAGGGAGCTCCTACGAGCAGTACTTC.

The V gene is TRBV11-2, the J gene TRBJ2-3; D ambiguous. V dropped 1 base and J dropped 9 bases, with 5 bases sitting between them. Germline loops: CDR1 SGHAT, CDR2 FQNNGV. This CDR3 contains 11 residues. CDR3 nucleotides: TGTGCCAGCAGCTTAGTCGAGACGCAGTATTTT. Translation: CASSLVETQYF. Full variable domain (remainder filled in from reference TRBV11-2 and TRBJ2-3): EAGVAQSPRYKIIEKRQSVAFWCNPISGHATLYWYQQILGQGPKLLIQFQNNGVVDDSQLPKDRFSAERLKGVDSTLKIQPAKLEDSAVYLCASSLVETQYFGPGTRLTVL.

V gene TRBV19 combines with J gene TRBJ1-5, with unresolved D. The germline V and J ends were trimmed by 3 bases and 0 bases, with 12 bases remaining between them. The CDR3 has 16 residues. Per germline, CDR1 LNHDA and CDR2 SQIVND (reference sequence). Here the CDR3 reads CASSMPGLYSNQPQHF. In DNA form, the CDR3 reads TGTGCCAGTAGTATGCCGGGGTTGTATAGCAATCAGCCCCAGCATTTT.

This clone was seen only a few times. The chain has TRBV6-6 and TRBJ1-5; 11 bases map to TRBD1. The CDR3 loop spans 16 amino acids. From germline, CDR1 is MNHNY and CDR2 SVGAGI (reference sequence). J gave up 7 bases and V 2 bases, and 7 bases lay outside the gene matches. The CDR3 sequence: CASSYRRDRGFQPQHF. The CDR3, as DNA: TGTGCCAGCAGTTACCGCCGGGACAGGGGGTTCCAGCCCCAGCATTTT.

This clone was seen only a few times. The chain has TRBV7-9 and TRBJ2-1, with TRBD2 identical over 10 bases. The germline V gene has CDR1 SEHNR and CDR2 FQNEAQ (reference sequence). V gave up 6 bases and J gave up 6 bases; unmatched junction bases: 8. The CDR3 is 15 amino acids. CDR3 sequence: CASSSAGGPGNEQFF. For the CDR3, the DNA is TGTGCCAGCAGTTCAGCGGGGGGGCCGGGCAATGAGCAGTTCTTC.

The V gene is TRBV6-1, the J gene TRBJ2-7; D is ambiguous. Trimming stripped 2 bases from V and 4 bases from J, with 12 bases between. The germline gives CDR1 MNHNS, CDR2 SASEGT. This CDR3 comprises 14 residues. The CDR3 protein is CASSEFLWSYEQYF. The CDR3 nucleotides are TGTGCCAGCAGTGAATTTTTATGGAGTTACGAGCAGTACTTC.

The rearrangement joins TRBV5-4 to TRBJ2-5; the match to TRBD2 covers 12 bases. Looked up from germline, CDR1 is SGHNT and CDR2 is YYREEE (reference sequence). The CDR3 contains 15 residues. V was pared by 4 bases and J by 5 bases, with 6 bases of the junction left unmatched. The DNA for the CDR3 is TGTGCCAGCAGCGCTAGCGGGAGGGCCGGGGAGACCCAGTACTTC. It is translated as CASSASGRAGETQYF.